Sequencing of this T cell receptor (beta chain) was carried out in a study of blood T cells in healthy people across ages. Across the study: Every two T cells gave about one barcoded beta molecule via template switching.

In this sample, this clonotype turned up a few times. V was pared by 6 bases and J by 0 bases, with 6 bases between. The CDR3 covers 13 residues. Sample-barcoded 5' priming and a J-beta primer mix drove a second PCR of about 7 to 12 cycles. TCRdb re-called the 5' RACE reads through MiXCR, storing one row per CDR3 protein. The repertoire holds fewer than 1.5 million distinct CDR3 sequences, with around 39% as singletons. This chain uses TRBV12-3 or TRBV12-4 with TRBJ2-1; D not resolved. The origin of this receptor is a woman under 30 in good health. The sequencing input was blood. The CDR3 protein is CASRPLSYNEQFF. In DNA form, the CDR3 reads TGTGCCAGCAGGCCCCTCTCCTACAATGAGCAGTTCTTC.